This TCR beta chain is from a study of blood T cell repertoires in COVID-19. The overall study: Both acute and convalescent COVID-19 samples were obtained from the United States, Italy and Spain. Nucleic acid was either cDNA or gDNA, and it came from T cells, B-cell-depleted T cells, or PBMCs.

Original analysis: Nucleated cell number was recorded as an estimate derived from reference gene primer amplification. Measured with immunoSEQ multiplex PCR; TCRdb has only the in-frame clones, and not every one. V, J and clone size reflect that table, while D and trimming were determined from the DNA. The data contain 60,000 to 90,000 clones, about 70% of them singletons. The TCR originated in a man between 60 and 75 years old with acute or convalescent COVID-19. What was sequenced was peripheral blood.

Written as DNA, the CDR3 is TGTGCCAGCAGGCCAGGGGGCGCCGAGCAGTACTTC. Its translation: CASRPGGAEQYF. This chain connects TRBV12-3 or TRBV12-4 to TRBJ2-7; 8 bases line up with TRBD1. The junction had 4 bases not matched to a gene; V was cut back by 6 bases and J by 6 bases. CDR3 length equals 12 residues.